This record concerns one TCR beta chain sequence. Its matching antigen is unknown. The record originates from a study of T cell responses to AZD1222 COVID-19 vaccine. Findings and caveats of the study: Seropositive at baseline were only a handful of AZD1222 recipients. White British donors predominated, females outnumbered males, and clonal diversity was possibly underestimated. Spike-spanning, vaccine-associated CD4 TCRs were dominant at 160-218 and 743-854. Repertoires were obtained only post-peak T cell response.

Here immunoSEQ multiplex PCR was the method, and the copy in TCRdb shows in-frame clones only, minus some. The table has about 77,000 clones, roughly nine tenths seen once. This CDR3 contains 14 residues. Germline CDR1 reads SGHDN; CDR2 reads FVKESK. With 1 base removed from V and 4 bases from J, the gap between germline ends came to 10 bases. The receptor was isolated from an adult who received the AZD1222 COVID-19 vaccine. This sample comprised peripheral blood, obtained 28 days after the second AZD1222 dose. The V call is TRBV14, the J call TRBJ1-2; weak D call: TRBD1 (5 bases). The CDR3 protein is CASSQVSQGYGYTF. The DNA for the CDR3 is TGTGCCAGCAGCCAAGTGTCGCAGGGCTATGGCTACACCTTC.